This TCR beta chain originates from a study of T cell responses to AZD1222 COVID-19 vaccine. Study-wide findings and caveats: CD4 TCRs covered the whole spike, strongest at regions 160-218 and 743-854.

This table comes from immunoSEQ multiplex PCR, and its TCRdb copy is limited to in-frame clones, with some not included. The profile shows 120,000 or so clones, roughly nine tenths of them singletons. Concerning this clone itself: Antigen specificity is unknown.

This receptor was obtained from an adult in good health. This sample comprised peripheral blood, obtained on day 0 of AZD1222 vaccination.

CDR3 residues: CASSIQTGSGNTIYF. Here the CDR3 DNA reads TGTGCCAGCAGCATCCAGACAGGGTCTGGAAACACCATATATTTT. The V call is TRBV9, the J call TRBJ1-3, with 7 bases identical to TRBD1. The CDR3 covers 15 residues. Trimming at V came to 4 bases and at J to 1 base, leaving 5 bases not matched to a gene. The germline CDR1 and CDR2 sequences are SGDLS and YYNGEE.